This entry concerns a single T cell receptor (beta chain). Its antigen is currently not known. No much larger clonotype is one base removed from it; base qualities were not supplied. This record comes from a study of blood T cells in healthy people across ages (dated by TCRdb to 2015 to 2017). Background for the entire study: In model experiments, template switching captured about one uniquely barcoded TCR beta cDNA molecule for every two T cells. To track age-related changes in TCR beta repertoire diversity, the study relied on deep sequencing normalized with unique cDNA molecular identifiers. Donors were grouped into four age groups: young (average roughly 15 years), middle-aged (roughly 37), aged (about 60) and long-lived (about 82). To avoid experimental bias, donors of different ages were randomly spread across the sequencing lanes. The study analyzed two additional independent replicas of 1 million unique cDNA reads from the same blood draw for two donors, one aged 18 to 29 and one aged 80 or older. Overall study outcomes, separate from this receptor: The long-lived group showed more naive CD4+ T cells, fewer expanded clones and increased TCR diversity than the aged group, suggesting age selection. Total diversity estimates from one million sequenced T cells were considered lower bounds and underestimates. Bulk unsorted PBMC profiling prevented conclusive comparison of naive and antigen-experienced compartments. Observed TCR beta diversity correlated strongly with the percentage of naive T cells measured by flow cytometry. Observed TCR beta diversity per million T cells fell roughly linearly with age, and a significant reduction was already apparent by age roughly 40. The CMV infection status of donors was not known, potentially confounding age-related changes in expanded clonotypes.

Library prep was done by 5' RACE. Sequencing was carried out with an Illumina HiSeq 2500. The second PCR ran for about 6 to 12 cycles and used a J-beta primer mix along with a sample-barcoded 5' primer. Each TCR beta cDNA molecule received a unique molecular identifier from a template-switch 5' adaptor carrying 12 random nucleotides. At least 2.5 million CDR3-containing paired-end reads were obtained from each sample. The Mint cDNA synthesis kit, primed by a TRBC-specific oligonucleotide, was used to synthesize first-strand cDNA from all RNA. All cDNA was treated with uracil-DNA glycosylase and then went through a first 18-cycle PCR with the universal primers M1SS and BC2_uni_R. For the original study's pipeline: For normalization, 1 million high-quality reads were randomly selected from each sample, with every read carrying a distinct molecular identifier. Reads with shared molecular identifiers were discarded instead of being binned into consensus sequences. CDR3 identification, clonotype clustering and error correction used MiTCR with a Q25 quality threshold and the strictest error-elimination algorithm. A nonparametric unseen species model with Euler transformation was used to estimate a lower bound on total TCR beta diversity. TCRdb trimmed the raw reads at Q25, called clones with MiXCR and kept productive beta chains. Entries that share a CDR3 protein sequence are merged under the most common genes and DNA. In this record, the V and J calls reflect TCRdb's handling and not the investigators' own analysis. The sample table records approximately 800,000 distinct CDR3 sequences; 58% of these occur just once. Jointly, the top ten make up approximately 20% of the sample.

Systemically healthy Caucasian individuals from Russia, some 38 in total and aged 6 to 90 years, were included as donors. Each donor gave 8 to 10 milliliters of peripheral blood, drawn into EDTA-treated Vacutainer tubes. Ficoll-Paque density-gradient centrifugation was used to isolate PBMCs, with at least 7 million per sample. Trizol reagent was used to extract total RNA from PBMCs, with at least 6 micrograms per sample. Naive CD45RAhigh/CD27high T cell percentages were measured by flow cytometry on a PBMC aliquot from every donor. The CDR3, from cysteine to phenylalanine, totals 16 residues. Only the CDR3 DNA stays, 48 bases, in frame from base 1. Trimming leaves V shorter by 0 bases and J shorter by 4 bases, with the junction holding 11 bases beyond the gene matches. As encoded in the germline V gene (reference sequence), CDR1 is DFQATT while CDR2 is SNEGSKA.

The V gene is TRBV20-1 and the J gene is TRBJ1-2; TRBD1 aligns with 7 central bases. The sequenced sample was blood. This clonotype was obtained from a young man in good health. CDR3 region: CSARDRGETGFYGYTF. The base sequence is TGCAGTGCTAGAGATCGGGGGGAGACAGGGTTCTATGGCTACACCTTC.